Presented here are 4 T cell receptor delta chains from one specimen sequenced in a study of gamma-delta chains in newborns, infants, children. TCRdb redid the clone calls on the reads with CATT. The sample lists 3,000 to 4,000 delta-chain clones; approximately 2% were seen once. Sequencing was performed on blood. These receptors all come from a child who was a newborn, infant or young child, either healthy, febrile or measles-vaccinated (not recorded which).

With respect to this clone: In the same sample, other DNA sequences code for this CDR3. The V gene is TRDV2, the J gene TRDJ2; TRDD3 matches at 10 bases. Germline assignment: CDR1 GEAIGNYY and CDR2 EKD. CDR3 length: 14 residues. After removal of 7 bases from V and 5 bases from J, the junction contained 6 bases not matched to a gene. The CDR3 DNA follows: TGTGCCTGCGACCCACTGGGGGATACAGCACAACTCTTCTTT. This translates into CACDPLGDTAQLFF.

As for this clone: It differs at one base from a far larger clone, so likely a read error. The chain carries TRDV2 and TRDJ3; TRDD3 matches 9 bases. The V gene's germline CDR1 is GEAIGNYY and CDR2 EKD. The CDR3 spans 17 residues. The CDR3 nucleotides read TGTGCCTGTGACTACTGGGGGAGCTCCTGGGGCACCCGACAGATGTTTTTC. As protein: CACDYWGSSWGTRQMFF.

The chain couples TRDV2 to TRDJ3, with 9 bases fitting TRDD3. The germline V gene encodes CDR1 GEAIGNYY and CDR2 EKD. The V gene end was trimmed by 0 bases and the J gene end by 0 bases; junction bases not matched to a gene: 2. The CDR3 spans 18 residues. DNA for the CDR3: TGTGCCTGTGACACCTGGGGATACGGCTCCTGGGACACCCGACAGATGTTTTTC. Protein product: CACDTWGYGSWDTRQMFF.

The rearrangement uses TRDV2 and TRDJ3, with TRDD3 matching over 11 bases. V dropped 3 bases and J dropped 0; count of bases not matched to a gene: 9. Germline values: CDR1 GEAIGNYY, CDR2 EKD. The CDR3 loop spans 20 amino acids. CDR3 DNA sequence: TGTGCCTGTGACCCGTACTGGGGGATAGAAGGCTCCTGGGACACCCGACAGATGTTTTTC. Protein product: CACDPYWGIEGSWDTRQMFF.